Below are 11 T cell receptor beta chains sequenced from a single sample in a study of identical twins. TCRdb analysed the 5' RACE reads with MiXCR anew, one entry per CDR3 protein. The table records fewer than 800,000 distinct CDR3 sequences, around 7.5% of them present only once. Separately, the same data were catalogued under a study of yellow fever vaccine responses in identical twins.

Input material: PBMCs. The receptors stem from a woman in her late teens or twenties in good health.

In this sample, this clonotype turned up a few times. The chain recombines TRBV7-8 with TRBJ2-3, with 11 bases fitting TRBD2. CDR3 size: 16 residues. J lost 3 bases, V lost 4 bases, and 6 bases had no gene match. Germline V gene sequence: CDR1 SGHVS, CDR2 FQNEAQ. CDR3 sequence: CASSSRTSGSTDTQYF. The CDR3 region has the DNA TGTGCCAGCAGCTCCCGAACTAGCGGGAGTACAGATACGCAGTATTTT.

This chain links TRBV18 with TRBJ2-1, with D perhaps matching TRBD2 (6 bases). Trimming stripped 6 bases from V and 7 bases from J, with 13 bases between. This CDR3 comprises 13 residues. CDR1 and CDR2 (germline): KGHSH, LQKENI. Written as DNA, the CDR3 is TGTGCCAGCTCCCGCGTTGCGGGGAATGAGCAGTTCTTC. Translation: CASSRVAGNEQFF.

This clonotype was observed a few times. This chain links TRBV5-1 with TRBJ2-1; tentative D call: TRBD1 (5 bases). Germline CDR1 reads SGHRS; CDR2 reads YFSETQ. The CDR3 spans 15 residues. V lost 7 bases and J 4 bases, leaving 18 bases between the germline ends. The CDR3 coding sequence is TGCGCCAGCGTCAGGGCCCGTGGGGATTACAATGAGCAGTTCTTC. Translation: CASVRARGDYNEQFF.

This clonotype was seen repeatedly, ten times or more. The chain employs TRBV20-1 and TRBJ1-5, with D tentatively TRBD1 (5 bases). V dropped 0 bases and J dropped 0 bases, with 15 bases sitting between them. Germline V lookup: CDR1 DFQATT, CDR2 SNEGSKA (reference sequence). The CDR3 contains 17 residues. The chain's CDR3 is CSARDYSGTYSNQPQHF. CDR3 in DNA: TGCAGTGCTAGAGATTATTCGGGGACTTATAGCAATCAGCCCCAGCATTTT.

This clonotype was picked up a small number of times. V is TRBV12-3 or TRBV12-4 and J is TRBJ1-2; 8 bases fit TRBD1. The CDR3 contains 17 residues. V lost 5 bases to trimming and J lost 4 bases; unmatched junction nucleotides: 15. The CDR3 DNA reads TGTGCCAGCAGTCTCCCGGAGACAGGGGCGCAGATCTATGGCTACACCTTC. It specifies CASSLPETGAQIYGYTF.

In its sample, this clonotype was seen many times. The V call is TRBV12-3 or TRBV12-4, the J call TRBJ2-5; D remains ambiguous. Trimming left V 4 bases short and J 2 bases short, with 11 bases between. The CDR3 runs 14 residues. In DNA, the CDR3 is TGTGCCAGCAGTTGGGGATTTTATCAAGAGACCCAGTACTTC. It yields the protein CASSWGFYQETQYF.

This chain uses TRBV12-3 or TRBV12-4 with TRBJ2-2; 7 nucleotides line up with TRBD2. V gave up 3 bases and J gave up 10 bases; unmatched junction bases: 17. The CDR3 is 17 residues long. The CDR3 DNA sequence: TGTGCCAGCAGTTTGGGGAGAACCGGGACTACAAAGGAGGAGCTGTTTTTT. Translated: CASSLGRTGTTKEELFF.

This clonotype was counted only a few times. This chain joins TRBV20-1 and TRBJ2-3; TRBD2 aligns across 9 bases. The CDR3 covers 15 residues. CDR1 is DFQATT, CDR2 SNEGSKA, per germline (reference sequence). The CDR3 nucleotides read TGCACCCCCGGTTCGCGGGAGGGCCTCACAGATACGCAGTATTTT. Its protein product is CTPGSREGLTDTQYF.

This clonotype was detected ten times or more. V is TRBV12-3 or TRBV12-4 and J is TRBJ1-3, with 7 positions matching TRBD1. This CDR3 comprises 15 residues. V gave up 6 bases and J gave up 0 bases; unmatched junction bases: 5. CDR3 sequence: CASRGTVNSGNTIYF. The CDR3 coding sequence is TGTGCCAGCAGGGGGACAGTAAACTCTGGAAACACCATATATTTT.

The chain employs TRBV4-1 and TRBJ2-7; 9 bases align to TRBD2. Trimming at V came to 3 bases and at J to 5 bases, leaving 5 bases not matched to a gene. The CDR3 length is 14 residues. Germline V gives CDR1 MGHRA, CDR2 YSYEKL. The CDR3 DNA reads as TGCGCCAGCAGCCAGGGACTAGCCGGCGACGAGCAGTACTTC. Translation gives CASSQGLAGDEQYF.

This chain uses TRBV7-9 with TRBJ2-7; 10 bases are shared with TRBD1. This CDR3 region has 16 residues. Trimming cost V 0 bases and J 2 bases; bases outside gene matches: 4. Germline V gene lookup returns CDR1 SEHNR and CDR2 FQNEAQ (reference sequence). The CDR3 DNA follows: TGTGCCAGCAGCTTAGCCGGGGGACAGGGGACCTACGAGCAGTACTTC. It codes for CASSLAGGQGTYEQYF.